The rows below give T cell receptor beta chains drawn from one sample of a study of blood T cell repertoires in COVID-19. Profiled with immunoSEQ multiplex PCR; TCRdb holds only in-frame clones, not every one. Of 250,000 or so clones in the sample, more than 75% are singletons; the top ten hold 0.99%. The material sequenced was peripheral blood. The receptors derive from a woman aged 35 to 49 who had recovered from COVID-19. Both conserved end residues are part of each CDR3. A D gene is named only where the DNA matches it firmly. Clone size is stated in some rows and not others, as once, few, many or a class when expanded.

CDR3 protein: CASSNDRNTEAFF
CDR3 DNA: TGTGCCAGCTCAAACGACAGGAACACTGAAGCTTTCTTT
D gene: .
clone size: few
J gene: TRBJ1-1
V gene: TRBV18

CDR3 protein: CASEWGDPQFF
CDR3 DNA: TGTGCCAGCGAATGGGGGGACCCCCAGTTCTTC
D gene: .
clone size: .
J gene: TRBJ2-1
V gene: TRBV7-9

CDR3 protein: CASSRGGADTQYF
CDR3 DNA: TGTGCCAGCAGTCGGGGGGGTGCAGATACGCAGTATTTT
D gene: TRBD2
clone size: .
J gene: TRBJ2-3
V gene: TRBV7-3

CDR3 protein: CASWEGLGEQYF
CDR3 DNA: TGTGCCAGTTGGGAGGGCCTCGGCGAGCAGTACTTC
D gene: TRBD2
clone size: .
J gene: TRBJ2-7
V gene: TRBV19

CDR3 protein: CASTPMGAGVGYTF
CDR3 DNA: TGTGCCAGCACCCCGATGGGGGCAGGGGTCGGCTACACCTTC
D gene: .
clone size: .
J gene: TRBJ1-2
V gene: TRBV7-2

CDR3 protein: CASSYRTGNTEAFF
CDR3 DNA: TGTGCCAGCAGTTACCGGACAGGGAACACTGAAGCTTTCTTT
D gene: TRBD1
clone size: few
J gene: TRBJ1-1
V gene: TRBV6-5

CDR3 protein: CATSPAGGWTEAFF
CDR3 DNA: TGTGCCACCAGCCCTGCGGGGGGTTGGACTGAAGCTTTCTTT
D gene: .
clone size: .
J gene: TRBJ1-1
V gene: TRBV15

CDR3 protein: CASSESRGTQYF
CDR3 DNA: TGCGCCAGCAGTGAGTCCAGGGGGACCCAGTACTTC
D gene: .
clone size: .
J gene: TRBJ2-5
V gene: TRBV10-2

CDR3 protein: CATSRGLAGGPYNEQFF
CDR3 DNA: TGTGCCACCAGCAGGGGACTAGCGGGAGGCCCCTACAATGAGCAGTTCTTC
D gene: TRBD2
clone size: .
J gene: TRBJ2-1
V gene: TRBV15

CDR3 protein: CASSWDRGLSYEQYF
CDR3 DNA: TGTGCCAGCAGTTGGGACAGGGGACTTTCCTACGAGCAGTACTTC
D gene: TRBD1
clone size: .
J gene: TRBJ2-7
V gene: TRBV27

CDR3 protein: CASSSTDRVNTEAFF
CDR3 DNA: TGTGCCAGCAGCTCGACCGACAGGGTGAACACTGAAGCTTTCTTT
D gene: TRBD1
clone size: .
J gene: TRBJ1-1
V gene: TRBV13

CDR3 protein: CASKVVGGTEAFF
CDR3 DNA: TGTGCCAGCAAGGTGGTCGGGGGTACTGAAGCTTTCTTT
D gene: .
clone size: .
J gene: TRBJ1-1
V gene: TRBV7-9

CDR3 protein: CASSLTETSGRRGELFF
CDR3 DNA: TGTGCCAGCAGCTTAACCGAGACTAGCGGGCGCCGCGGGGAGCTGTTTTTT
D gene: TRBD2
clone size: few
J gene: TRBJ2-2
V gene: TRBV7-3

CDR3 protein: CATLPETTLYNEQFF
CDR3 DNA: TGTGCCACCCTCCCCGAGACTACCCTATACAATGAGCAGTTCTTC
D gene: .
clone size: .
J gene: TRBJ2-1
V gene: TRBV10-3